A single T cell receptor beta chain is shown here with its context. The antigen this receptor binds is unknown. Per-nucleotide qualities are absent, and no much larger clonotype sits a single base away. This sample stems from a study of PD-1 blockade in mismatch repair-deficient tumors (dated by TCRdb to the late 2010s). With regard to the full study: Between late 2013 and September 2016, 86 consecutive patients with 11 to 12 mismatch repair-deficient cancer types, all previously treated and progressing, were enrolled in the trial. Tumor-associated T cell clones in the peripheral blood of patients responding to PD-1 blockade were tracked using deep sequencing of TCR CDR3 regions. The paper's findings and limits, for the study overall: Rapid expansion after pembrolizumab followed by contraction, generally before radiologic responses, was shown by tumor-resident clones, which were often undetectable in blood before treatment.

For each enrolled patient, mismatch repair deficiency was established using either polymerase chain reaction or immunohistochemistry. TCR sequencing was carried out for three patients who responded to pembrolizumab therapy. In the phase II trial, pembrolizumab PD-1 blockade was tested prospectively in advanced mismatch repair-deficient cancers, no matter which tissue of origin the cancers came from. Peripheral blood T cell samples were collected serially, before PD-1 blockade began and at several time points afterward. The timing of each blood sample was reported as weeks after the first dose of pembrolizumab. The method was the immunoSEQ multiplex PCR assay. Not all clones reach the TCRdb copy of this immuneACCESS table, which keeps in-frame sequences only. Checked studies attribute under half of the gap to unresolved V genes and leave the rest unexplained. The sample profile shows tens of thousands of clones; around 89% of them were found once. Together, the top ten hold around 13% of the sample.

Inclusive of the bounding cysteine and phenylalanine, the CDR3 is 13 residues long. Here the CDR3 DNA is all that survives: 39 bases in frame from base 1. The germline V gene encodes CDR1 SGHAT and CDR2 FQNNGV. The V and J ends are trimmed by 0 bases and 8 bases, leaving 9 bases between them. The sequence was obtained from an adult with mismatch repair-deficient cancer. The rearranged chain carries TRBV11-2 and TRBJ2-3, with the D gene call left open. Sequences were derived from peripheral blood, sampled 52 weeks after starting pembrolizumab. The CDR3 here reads CASSLDQFTTQYF. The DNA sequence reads TGTGCCAGCAGCTTAGATCAATTTACTACGCAGTATTTT.